One sample yielded the 21 T cell receptor delta chains listed below, sequenced in a study of gamma-delta chains in newborns, infants, children (dated by TCRdb to about 2019). Instrument used: Illumina MiSeq. TCRdb called clones from the public reads with CATT, and repeated DNA sequences were later combined into one row. This sample holds around 6,500 delta-chain clones; roughly 0.66% were observed only once. The ten largest clones take up 15% of the sample. Specimen: blood. Receptor source: a child who was a newborn, infant or young child, either healthy, febrile or measles-vaccinated (not recorded which).

In this sample, this clone turned up a few times. A much larger clone lies one base from this, so it may be a read error. This chain connects TRDV2 to TRDJ3, with 9 bases identical to TRDD3. This CDR3 comprises 20 residues. The V segment lost 0 bases and the J segment 0 bases; nucleotides outside the gene matches: 8. Germline V gives CDR1 GEAIGNYY, CDR2 EKD. The CDR3 sequence is CACDTGGYSTLSWDTRQMFF. In DNA, the CDR3 is TGTGCCTGTGACACCGGGGGATACTCCACCCTCTCCTGGGACACCCGACAGATGTTTTTC.

Comment on this clone: For this DNA, TCRdb reports the protein of a much larger clone, which diverges at residue 4, most likely from a read error; the protein presented here is translated directly from the DNA. The chain uses TRDV2 and TRDJ1, with 9 bases aligning to TRDD3. The CDR3 is 18 residues long. The V gene's germline CDR1 is GEAIGNYY and CDR2 EKD. The CDR3 is CACGTLGTGGRYTDKLIF. CDR3 DNA: TGTGCCTGTGGCACCCTAGGGACTGGGGGAAGGTACACCGATAAACTCATCTTT.

This clone showed up just a few times. At one end, the junction sequence differs from germline, possibly due to a read error. The sample contains more than one DNA sequence encoding this CDR3. The chain joins TRDV2 to TRDJ3; 10 bases line up with TRDD3. Germline V gene data show CDR1 as GEAIGNYY and CDR2 as EKD. CDR3 length equals 19 residues. The CDR3 DNA reads TGCGCCTGTGACGTCGGGTACTGGGGGATTACCTGGGACACCCGACAGATGTTTTTC. It specifies CACDVGYWGITWDTRQMFF.

In the case of this clone: A far larger clone is just one base off, so this is likely a read error. The same CDR3 can be traced to other DNA sequences in this sample. The CDR3 DNA follows: TGTGCCTGTGACAACTTACTGGGGGATGCATCTTTGACGGCACAACTCTTCTTT. Protein product: CACDNLLGDASLTAQLFF. This rearrangement joins TRDV2 to TRDJ2; 10 nucleotides line up with TRDD3. The CDR3 loop spans 18 amino acids. Germline values: CDR1 GEAIGNYY, CDR2 EKD.

By frequency in the sample, this clone is medium-sized. A far more abundant clone sits one base away, making this likely a read error. This CDR3 is also generated by other DNA sequences in the sample. The rearrangement links TRDV2 to TRDJ2; TRDD3 matches at 10 bases. Per germline, CDR1 GEAIGNYY and CDR2 EKD. This CDR3 has 16 residues. CDR3 DNA sequence: TGTGCCTGTGACACAGTGGGGGATACTTTGACAGCACAACTCTTTTTT. Residues: CACDTVGDTLTAQLFF.

A few counts support this clone. This could be a read error, since a much larger clone is one nucleotide away. This sample also contains other DNA sequences that code for the same CDR3. The chain joins TRDV2 to TRDJ3, with 10 bases identical to TRDD3. The germline V gene has CDR1 GEAIGNYY and CDR2 EKD. This CDR3 comprises 18 residues. CDR3 nucleotide sequence: TGTGCCTGTGACACCATACTGGGGGATTCCTGGGACACCCGGCAGATGTTTTTC. Residues: CACDTILGDSWDTRQMFF.

Remarks on this clone: This may come from a read error, since a much larger clone is one base off. The sample has other DNA sequences that encode this CDR3 too. This rearrangement joins TRDV2 to TRDJ1, with a possible D match to TRDD3 (5 bases). CDR1 is GEAIGNYY and CDR2 is EKD in the germline V gene. This CDR3 comprises 13 residues. In nucleotides, the CDR3 is TGTGCCTGTGACGCTATACGCGGCGATAAACTCATCTTC. Translating it yields CACDAIRGDKLIF.

The sample holds a few counts of this clone. This may come from a read error, since a much larger clone is one base off. Other DNA sequences in this specimen translate into the identical CDR3. This chain connects TRDV2 to TRDJ2; D may be TRDD3 (6 bases). The CDR3 runs 14 residues. V dropped 0 bases and J dropped 8 bases, with 12 bases sitting between them. CDR1 and CDR2 (germline): GEAIGNYY, EKD. CDR3 loop: CACDTWGLTAQLFF. CDR3 nucleotide sequence: TGTGCCTGTGACACCTGGGGGCTTACGGCACAACTCTTCTTT.

This clone is deemed medium-sized. A much larger clonotype is one base distant, so this may be a read error. This rearrangement joins TRDV2 to TRDJ2; 10 bases are shared with TRDD3. Unmatched junction bases numbered 1, after V lost 2 bases and J lost 5 bases. The CDR3 length is 14 residues. Germline V CDR1 and CDR2: GEAIGNYY, EKD. The CDR3 DNA reads TGTGCCTGTGACAGACTGGGGGATACAGCACAACTCTTCTTT. Translation gives CACDRLGDTAQLFF.

This clone was picked up a small number of times. Translating this DNA gives a protein that differs at residue 6 from the TCRdb one, which belongs to a much larger clone; a read error is likely, and the protein shown is this translation. The chain couples TRDV2 to TRDJ1, with 8 bases fitting TRDD3. V shed 3 bases, J shed 0 bases, and the junction held 8 bases outside the gene matches. This CDR3 is built from 16 residues. CDR1 is GEAIGNYY, CDR2 EKD, per germline. The CDR3 nucleotides read TGTGCCTGTGACGCTCCTAGACTGGGGGACACCGATAAACTCATCTTT. It is translated as CACDAPRLGDTDKLIF.

On this clone itself: For this DNA, TCRdb reports the protein of a much larger clone, which diverges at residue 4, most likely from a read error; the protein presented here is translated directly from the DNA. The V and J genes are TRDV2 and TRDJ3; weak D call: TRDD3 (6 bases). The CDR3 spans 19 residues. Germline CDR1 reads GEAIGNYY; CDR2 reads EKD. CDR3 sequence: CACGTVLGPSSWDTRQMFF. CDR3 sequence (DNA): TGTGCCTGTGGCACCGTACTGGGTCCATCCTCCTGGGACACCCGACAGATGTTTTTC.

Of note for this clone: The likely explanation is a read error, given a far larger clone one base away. Other DNA sequences in the same sample also yield this CDR3. This chain joins TRDV2 and TRDJ1, with TRDD3 matching over 11 bases. Germline CDR1 GEAIGNYY, CDR2 EKD. The CDR3 is 14 amino acids. CDR3 nucleotides: TGTGCCTGTGACCGGTTGGGGGATACGGATAAACTCATCTTC. Residues: CACDRLGDTDKLIF.

Only a few counts were recorded for this clone. A far larger clone is off by one base, so a read error is likely. The V gene is TRDV2, the J gene TRDJ3; D unclear. The CDR3 contains 22 residues. Germline CDR1 reads GEAIGNYY; CDR2 reads EKD. V was pared by 0 bases and J by 0 bases, with 23 bases between. The CDR3: CACDTVSYGAQSDSWDTRQMFF. CDR3 in DNA: TGTGCCTGTGACACCGTTTCGTACGGGGCCCAGAGCGACTCCTGGGACACCCGACAGATGTTTTTC.

About this clone: The protein given by TCRdb reflects a much larger clone and differs at residue 15 from this DNA's translation, likely from a read error; the protein shown is the DNA's translation. This chain connects TRDV2 to TRDJ3; 13 bases fit TRDD3. This CDR3 has 18 residues. CDR1 and CDR2 from the germline V gene are GEAIGNYY and EKD. This chain's CDR3 is CACDILGDTPWDTRHMFF. CDR3 nucleotide sequence: TGTGCCTGTGACATACTGGGGGATACGCCTTGGGACACCCGACATATGTTTTTC.

This clone has just a few counts. The protein held in TCRdb is that of a much larger clone and does not match this DNA's translation at residue 15, likely because of a read error; the protein shown is translated from the DNA. This chain joins TRDV2 and TRDJ3; 7 bases align to TRDD3. Germline-derived CDR1 and CDR2 are GEAIGNYY and EKD. This CDR3 contains 19 residues. The chain's CDR3 is CACDLALGGSSWDTQQMFF. CDR3 DNA: TGTGCCTGTGACCTAGCCCTGGGGGGCAGCTCCTGGGACACCCAACAGATGTTTTTC.

A word on this clone: The protein held in TCRdb is that of a much larger clone and does not match this DNA's translation at residue 9, likely because of a read error; the protein shown is translated from the DNA. The chain combines TRDV2 with TRDJ3; 10 positions match TRDD3. V lost 2 bases and J lost 0; bases outside the gene matches: 3. The CDR3 contains 18 residues. From germline, CDR1 is GEAIGNYY and CDR2 EKD. This CDR3 is CACDNTGGCSWDTRQMFF. The CDR3 region has the DNA TGTGCCTGTGACAATACTGGGGGATGCTCCTGGGACACCCGACAGATGTTTTTC.

In this sample, this clone turned up a few times. Given a much more abundant clone one base away, this may be a read error. The chain is built from TRDV2 and TRDJ3; a possible D gene is TRDD3 (5 bases). The CDR3 has 17 amino acids. Trimming removed 0 bases from V and 2 bases from J, with 10 bases in between. Germline values: CDR1 GEAIGNYY, CDR2 EKD. CDR3 DNA sequence: TGTGCCTGTGACACCAGGAGATACACCTGGGACACCCGACAGATGTTTTTC. Translating it yields CACDTRRYTWDTRQMFF.

This clone was counted a few times. The chain carries TRDV2 and TRDJ3, with D maybe TRDD3 (6 bases). Trimming removed 6 bases from V and 15 bases from J, with 23 bases in between. Germline CDR1 GEAIGNYY, CDR2 EKD. The CDR3 is 15 residues long. The CDR3 DNA reads TGTGCCTGTAAGGGGGAAACCTGGGACAGCCTACAGATGTTTTTC. Translation gives CACKGETWDSLQMFF.

In its sample, this clone was seen a few times. TCRdb's protein for this DNA is that of a much larger clone and differs from the translation at residue 5, likely a read error; the protein shown is the DNA translation. This same CDR3 is encoded by further DNA sequences in the sample. This rearrangement joins TRDV2 to TRDJ3; 12 bases line up with TRDD3. The length of the CDR3 is 20 residues. Germline CDR1 reads GEAIGNYY; CDR2 reads EKD. The CDR3 DNA reads TGTGCCTGTGACGCCCTCCTGGGGGATACGCGGGCCTGGGACACCCGACAGATGTTTTTT. Translating gives CACDALLGDTRAWDTRQMFF.

This clone has a handful of counts. The protein TCRdb gives is from a much larger clone and does not agree with this DNA's translation at residue 4, likely a read error; the protein shown here comes from the DNA. The chain's CDR3 is CACGTLGGASWDTRQMFF. DNA of the CDR3: TGTGCCTGTGGCACCTTGGGGGGAGCCTCCTGGGACACCCGACAGATGTTTTTC. The rearrangement uses TRDV2 and TRDJ3, with D perhaps TRDD3 (6 bases). The CDR3 covers 18 residues. Germline loops: CDR1 GEAIGNYY, CDR2 EKD.

This clone was observed a few times. TCRdb records a much larger clone's protein for this DNA, with a difference at residue 18 that likely arises from a read error; the protein given is the translation of the DNA. The chain carries TRDV2 and TRDJ3; 8 bases fit TRDD3. Germline assignment: CDR1 GEAIGNYY and CDR2 EKD. The CDR3 covers 20 residues. The CDR3: CACDTGGLGASSWDTRQVFF. The CDR3 DNA reads TGTGCCTGTGACACCGGGGGACTGGGGGCCAGCTCCTGGGACACCCGACAGGTGTTTTTC.